This is a list of T cell receptor beta chains from one sample in a study of shared clonotypes between healthy human individuals. Using immunoSEQ multiplex PCR, the repertoire was profiled, and TCRdb retains in-frame clones only, with some absent. Among over 800,000 clones listed, 90% to 95% were seen once. Sequencing used naive CD8+ T cells sorted from blood. These receptors were obtained from a man aged 25 to 45 in good health. Both conserved end residues are part of each CDR3.

CDR3	V	length
CSALLPTGVGPYEQYF	TRBV29-1	16
CASSFVAGGRLTSTDTQYF	TRBV5-6	19
CASSVEGNSNQPQHF	TRBV9	15
CASSSMDYGYTF	TRBV5-4	12
CASSQKTGTGSYEQYF	TRBV4-3	16
CASSFSPTEGFSTDTQYF	TRBV7-8	18
CASSQERLGVHYEQYF	TRBV4-1	16
CASFRDYSYNEQFF	TRBV18	14
CASSWGLAGGYEQFF	TRBV7-2	15
CASSRLVLPPNTGELFF	TRBV13	17
CASSLAGVWEQYF	TRBV11-2	13
CASSLDFGITNTGELFF	TRBV11-2	17
CASQKLAGNTGELFF	TRBV19	15
CASSFRRGNSYNEQFF	TRBV13	16
CASSAFAPGSEQFF	TRBV7-8	14
CASSSGTGGVYEQYF	TRBV27	15
CASSGVRLNNEQFF	TRBV10-2	14
CASSEVDRVSTDTQYF	TRBV5-6	16
CASSYSAGFGYGYTF	TRBV6-5	15
CASSRSGTSVYNEQFF	TRBV7-9	16
CASSEWRGNWPQHF	TRBV6-1	14
CASSIGTGHFDEQYF	TRBV28	15
CASSQGGRGANVLTF	TRBV4-1	15
CASSVGVDTQYF	TRBV27	12
CASSRRKGQETQYF	TRBV2	14
CASSLSGENTGELFF	TRBV27	15
CASSSGAYNEQFF	TRBV6-5	13
CASSYTVGYNEQFF	TRBV6-5	14
CASMRDSPYGYTF	TRBV2	13
CASSWQGPTYEQYF	TRBV6-1	14
CASSGRDRGGTGELFF	TRBV9	16
CASSDRDRDTYEQYF	TRBV21-1	15
CASSVARPDRGDLEAFF	TRBV9	17
CASGLIYEQYF	TRBV7-9	11
CASIVDTQYF	TRBV9	10
CASSFGSRADAYEQYF	TRBV7-6	16
CASSYGLAGREQYF	TRBV6-5	14
CATSGLAGVEQFF	TRBV28	13
CASSLSASSYNEQFF	TRBV7-6	15
CASSPSSATGELFF	TRBV5-1	14
CASQGAKQYF	TRBV25-1	10
CASSPGTANYGYTF	TRBV5-1	14
CASSVAGTTGELFF	TRBV9	14
CASSSALTGANVLTF	TRBV7-9	15
CASSLGSTSGSGDTQYF	TRBV11-2	17
CASSLGVGYEQYF	TRBV7-6	13
CATSTLYPVPVTGGVGADTQYF	TRBV15	22
CASSLVGVNTEAFF	TRBV7-6	14
CASSQDRANYGYTF	TRBV4-3	14
CASSPRGPGYEQYF	TRBV5-4	14